A single sample gave rise to the 21 T cell receptor beta chains below, sequenced in a study of blood T cell repertoires in COVID-19. Repertoires were generated with immunoSEQ multiplex PCR, while TCRdb's copy carries only in-frame clones and drops some. The top ten clones hold almost 9.5% of a sample with 280,000 or so clones, approximately 88% of them seen once. Material for sequencing was peripheral blood. These receptors came from a man between 18 and 29 years old with active or convalescent COVID-19.

The rearrangement links TRBV5-1 to TRBJ1-4, with 8 bases matching TRBD1. Germline CDR1 reads SGHRS; CDR2 reads YFSETQ. The CDR3 runs to 17 residues. With 2 bases clipped from V and 0 bases from J, the junction kept 6 bases outside the gene matches. CDR3 in DNA: TGCGCCAGCAGCTTAGGGGACAGGCGTTCAACTAATGAAAAACTGTTTTTT. Protein: CASSLGDRRSTNEKLFF.

The CDR3 region has the DNA TGTGCCAGCAGTCGAGGGGGGGCGAGGAGCACAGATACGCAGTATTTT. Protein product: CASSRGGARSTDTQYF. The rearrangement uses TRBV5-4 and TRBJ2-3; perhaps TRBD2 as D (7 bases). Per the germline V gene, CDR1 is SGHNT and CDR2 is YYREEE (reference sequence). The V end lost 5 bases, the J end lost 0 bases, and 16 bases lay between the germline ends. The CDR3 length is 16 residues.

CDR3 sequence (DNA): TGTGCCAGCAGTGAAGCGCTAGCGGTGAACACAGATACGCAGTATTTT. Residues: CASSEALAVNTDTQYF. The V gene is TRBV2, the J gene TRBJ2-3; the match to TRBD2 covers 7 bases. The trim removed 0 bases at V and 2 bases at J, leaving 5 bases unmatched. CDR3 length equals 16 residues. Germline V gene sequence: CDR1 SNHLY, CDR2 FYNNEI.

The chain employs TRBV7-8 and TRBJ2-1, with D tentatively TRBD2 (6 bases). The CDR3 consists of 13 residues. From germline, CDR1 is SGHVS and CDR2 FQNEAQ. V was clipped by 3 bases and J by 6 bases, with 9 bases between them. The CDR3 nucleotides are TGTGCCAGCAGCTTTCATAGCGGCAATGAGCAGTTCTTC. As protein: CASSFHSGNEQFF.

The genes are TRBV7-2 and TRBJ2-7, with D unclear. Germline V gene sequence: CDR1 SGHTA, CDR2 FQGNSA. The CDR3 sequence is 15 residues long. Trimming removed 5 bases at V and 2 bases at J, with 16 bases between. The CDR3 DNA sequence: TGTGCCAGCAGCCCAGACGGGTATTGGCCCTACGAGCAGTACTTC. The encoded protein is CASSPDGYWPYEQYF. Filled out from reference TRBV7-2 and TRBJ2-7, the complete variable domain reads GAGVSQSPSNKVTEKGKDVELRCDPISGHTALYWYRQSLGQGLEFLIYFQGNSAPDKSGLPSDRFSAERTGGSVSTLTIQRTQQEDSAVYLCASSPDGYWPYEQYFGPGTRLTVT.

This rearrangement joins TRBV5-4 to TRBJ1-4; 9 bases match TRBD1. In germline, CDR1 is SGHNT, CDR2 YYREEE (reference sequence). The V segment lost 3 bases and the J segment 2 bases; nucleotides outside the gene matches: 8. The length of the CDR3 is 17 residues. The CDR3 loop reads CASSWTGQGVTNEKLFF. DNA of the CDR3: TGTGCCAGCAGCTGGACGGGACAGGGTGTGACTAATGAAAAACTGTTTTTT.

The V and J genes are TRBV6-6 and TRBJ2-1; 11 positions agree with TRBD2. The CDR3 extends over 15 amino acids. V was pared by 1 base and J by 6 bases, with 2 bases of the junction left unmatched. CDR1 is MNHNY, CDR2 SVGAGI, per germline (reference sequence). CDR3 region: CASSYLAGGLNEQFF. The CDR3 DNA reads TGTGCCAGCAGTTACTTAGCGGGGGGGCTCAATGAGCAGTTCTTC.

The V call is TRBV15, the J call TRBJ2-3; 10 nucleotides agree with TRBD2. The CDR3 is made up of 16 amino acids. Germline V gene lookup returns CDR1 LNHNV and CDR2 YYDKDF (reference sequence). The V gene end was trimmed by 0 bases and the J gene end by 1 base; junction bases not matched to a gene: 1. The CDR3 bases are TGTGCCACCAGCAGAGATCTAGCGGGGGGCACAGATACGCAGTATTTT. This sequence encodes CATSRDLAGGTDTQYF.

The chain couples TRBV24-1 to TRBJ2-1; TRBD1 matches at 7 bases. Germline V lookup: CDR1 KGHDR, CDR2 SFDVKD. V dropped 6 bases and J dropped 7; count of bases not matched to a gene: 14. The CDR3 loop spans 16 amino acids. The CDR3 sequence: CATSSPTGNDLNEQFF. CDR3 in DNA: TGTGCCACCAGTTCGCCGACAGGGAATGATTTGAATGAGCAGTTCTTC.

CDR3 protein: CASNQGANEKLFF. The CDR3 nucleotides read TGCGCCAGCAACCAGGGGGCCAATGAAAAACTGTTTTTT. The rearrangement links TRBV4-1 to TRBJ1-4, with 8 positions matching TRBD1. V trimming: 7 bases; J trimming: 5 bases; junction bases outside the gene matches: 3. The V gene's germline CDR1 is MGHRA and CDR2 YSYEKL. The CDR3 contains 13 residues.

The chain is built from TRBV14 and TRBJ1-2; D gene ambiguous. The V and J ends lost 4 bases and 3 bases respectively, with 9 bases between them. CDR3 size: 13 residues. Germline V gives CDR1 SGHDN, CDR2 FVKESK. Written as DNA, the CDR3 is TGTGCCAGCAGCCCGTCGTTAGACTATGGCTACACCTTC. Translating gives CASSPSLDYGYTF.

The J gene is TRBJ1-6, the V gene TRBV19; TRBD1 matches 8 bases. Trimming cost V 6 bases and J 1 base; bases outside gene matches: 8. The germline CDR1 and CDR2 sequences are LNHDA and SQIVND (reference sequence). There are 17 residues in the CDR3. The CDR3 sequence: CASRLQGARSYNSPLHF. CDR3 nucleotides: TGTGCCAGTAGACTCCAGGGGGCGAGGTCCTATAATTCACCCCTCCACTTT.

The V and J genes are TRBV10-3 and TRBJ2-1; 11 nucleotides match TRBD2. This CDR3 has 16 residues. The ends lost 2 bases at V and 4 bases at J; junction bases unmatched: 4. The germline gives CDR1 ENHRY, CDR2 SYGVKD. The CDR3 sequence: CAISETSGGPYNEQFF. The CDR3 DNA reads as TGTGCCATCAGTGAGACTAGCGGGGGCCCTTACAATGAGCAGTTCTTC.

This chain uses TRBV7-6 with TRBJ2-7; 11 positions agree with TRBD2. The CDR3 is 16 residues long. The junction had 2 bases not matched to a gene; V was cut back by 0 bases and J by 1 base. CDR1 is SGHVS and CDR2 is FNYEAQ in the germline V gene. The CDR3 DNA follows: TGTGCCAGCAGCTTAGCGGGGACTAGCGGATCCTACGAGCAGTACTTC. It yields the protein CASSLAGTSGSYEQYF.

This chain links TRBV13 with TRBJ1-1; 8 bases are shared with TRBD1. J lost 2 bases, V lost 9 bases, and 2 bases had no gene match. The CDR3 runs 12 residues. Germline V gene sequence: CDR1 PRHDT, CDR2 FYEKMQ (reference sequence). The CDR3 is CASGQGNTEAFF. CDR3 in DNA: TGTGCCAGTGGACAGGGAAACACTGAAGCTTTCTTT.

This chain uses TRBV19 with TRBJ1-1; the D gene is possibly TRBD1 (5 bases). CDR3 length: 14 amino acids. The germline V gene encodes CDR1 LNHDA and CDR2 SQIVND (reference sequence). V was pared by 7 bases and J by 1 base, with 13 bases between. CDR3 coding DNA: TGTGCCAGTACTCAGGACACCAAGAACACTGAAGCTTTCTTT. Protein: CASTQDTKNTEAFF.

The chain combines TRBV6-1 with TRBJ2-1; the D gene is possibly TRBD2 (7 bases). The CDR3 runs to 14 residues. Trimming shortened V by 3 bases and J by 8 bases, and 14 bases separated the two germline ends. Germline lookup yields CDR1 MNHNS and CDR2 SASEGT. The CDR3 DNA sequence: TGTGCCAGCAGTGAGGGGGGGGCCAACGATGAGCAGTTCTTC. It encodes CASSEGGANDEQFF.

The chain has TRBV9 and TRBJ2-4; tentatively, D is TRBD2 (6 bases). This CDR3 contains 16 residues. Germline V gives CDR1 SGDLS, CDR2 YYNGEE. Trimming took 3 bases from V and 6 from J, leaving 19 bases between them. The CDR3 region has the DNA TGTGCCAGCAGCGCGACGGGTCGGGGAGCGGGAAACATTCAGTACTTC. Translated: CASSATGRGAGNIQYF.

V is TRBV4-1 and J is TRBJ2-7, with a possible D match to TRBD2 (5 bases). V shed 4 bases and J shed 1 base, with 17 bases lying between them. The CDR3 has 16 amino acids. The V gene's germline CDR1 is MGHRA and CDR2 YSYEKL. This CDR3 reads CASSRPPGVGSYEQYF. Here the CDR3 DNA reads TGCGCCAGCAGCCGCCCTCCCGGGGTGGGGTCCTACGAGCAGTACTTC.

This clone was counted a single time. The J gene is TRBJ2-5, the V gene TRBV19; the match to TRBD2 covers 8 bases. The length of the CDR3 is 16 residues. Germline-derived CDR1 and CDR2 are LNHDA and SQIVND (reference sequence). With 4 bases clipped from V and 1 base from J, the junction kept 8 bases outside the gene matches. The DNA of the CDR3 is TGTGCCAGTAGTACCCCTTTTCGGGGGGGCCAAGAGACCCAGTACTTC. It yields the protein CASSTPFRGGQETQYF.

The chain has TRBV19 and TRBJ2-1, with D maybe TRBD2 (6 bases). CDR3 length: 16 residues. The V end was cut by 8 bases, the J end by 2 bases, with 19 bases between. The germline CDR1 and CDR2 sequences are LNHDA and SQIVND (reference sequence). The CDR3 nucleotides are TGTGCCAGTCGCCACGGCAGCGGGCTAACCTACAATGAGCAGTTCTTC. Translated, it gives CASRHGSGLTYNEQFF.